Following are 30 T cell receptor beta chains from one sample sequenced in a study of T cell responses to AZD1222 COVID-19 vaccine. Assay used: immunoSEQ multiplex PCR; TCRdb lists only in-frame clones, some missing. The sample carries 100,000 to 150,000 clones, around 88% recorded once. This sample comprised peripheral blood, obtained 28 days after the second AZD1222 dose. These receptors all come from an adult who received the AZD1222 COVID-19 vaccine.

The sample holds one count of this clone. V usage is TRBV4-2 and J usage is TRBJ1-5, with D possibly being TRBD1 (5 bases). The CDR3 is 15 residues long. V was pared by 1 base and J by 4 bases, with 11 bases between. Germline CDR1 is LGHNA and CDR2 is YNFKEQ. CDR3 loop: CASSQVSGINQPQHF. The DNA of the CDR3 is TGTGCCAGCAGCCAAGTGTCAGGGATAAATCAGCCCCAGCATTTT.

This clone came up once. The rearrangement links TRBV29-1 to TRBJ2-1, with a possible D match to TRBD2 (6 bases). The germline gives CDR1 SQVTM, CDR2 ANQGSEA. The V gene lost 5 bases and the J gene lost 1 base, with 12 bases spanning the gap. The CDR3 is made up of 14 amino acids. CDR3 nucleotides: TGCAGCGTTTCCCGGGACTTGTCCTACAATGAGCAGTTCTTC. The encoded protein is CSVSRDLSYNEQFF.

The CDR3 DNA sequence: TGTGCCATCAGTGACGGGGATTCTAACTATGGCTACACCTTC. This codes for CAISDGDSNYGYTF. The gene calls are TRBV10-3 and TRBJ1-2, with unresolved D. CDR1 is ENHRY and CDR2 is SYGVKD in the germline V gene. Trimming took 3 bases from V and 0 from J, leaving 8 bases between them. The length of the CDR3 is 14 residues.

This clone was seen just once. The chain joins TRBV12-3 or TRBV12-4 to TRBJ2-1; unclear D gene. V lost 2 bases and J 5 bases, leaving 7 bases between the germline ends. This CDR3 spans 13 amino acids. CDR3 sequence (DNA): TGTGCCAGCAGTTTATTTAGACACAATGAGCAGTTCTTC. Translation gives CASSLFRHNEQFF.

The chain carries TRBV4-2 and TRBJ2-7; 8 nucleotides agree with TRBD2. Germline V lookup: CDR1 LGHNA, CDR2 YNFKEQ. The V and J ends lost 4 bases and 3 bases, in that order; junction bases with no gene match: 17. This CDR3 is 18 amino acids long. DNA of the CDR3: TGTGCCAGCAGCCGATCACTGGTAACGGGGGGGAATGACTACGAGCAGTACTTC. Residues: CASSRSLVTGGNDYEQYF.

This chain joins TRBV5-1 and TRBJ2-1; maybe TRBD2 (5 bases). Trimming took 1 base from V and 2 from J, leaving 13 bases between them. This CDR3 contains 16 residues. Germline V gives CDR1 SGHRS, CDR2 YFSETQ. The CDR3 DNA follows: TGCGCCAGCAGCTTGCTCGGCGGAGGCCCCTACAATGAGCAGTTCTTC. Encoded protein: CASSLLGGGPYNEQFF.

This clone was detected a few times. The CDR3 DNA reads TGTGCCAGCAGTGGCGGGGGCTCTGGAAACACCATATATTTT. Encoded protein: CASSGGGSGNTIYF. The chain links TRBV2 to TRBJ1-3; D is possibly TRBD1 (5 bases). CDR1 is SNHLY and CDR2 is FYNNEI in the germline V gene. The V and J ends lost 4 bases and 0 bases respectively, with 7 bases between them. The CDR3 runs to 14 residues.

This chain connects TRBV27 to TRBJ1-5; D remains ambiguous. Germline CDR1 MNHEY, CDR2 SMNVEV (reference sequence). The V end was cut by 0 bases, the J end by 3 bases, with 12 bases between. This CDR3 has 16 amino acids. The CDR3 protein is CASSLSRDIYNQPQHF. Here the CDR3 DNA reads TGTGCCAGCAGTTTATCCCGCGACATTTACAATCAGCCCCAGCATTTT.

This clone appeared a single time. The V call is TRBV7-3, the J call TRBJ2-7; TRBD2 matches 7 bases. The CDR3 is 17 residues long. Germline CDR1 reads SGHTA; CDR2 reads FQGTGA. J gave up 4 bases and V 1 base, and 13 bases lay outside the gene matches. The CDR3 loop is CASSLSGGRLRVYEQYF. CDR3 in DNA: TGTGCCAGCAGCTTAAGCGGGGGACGCCTCAGGGTTTACGAGCAGTACTTC.

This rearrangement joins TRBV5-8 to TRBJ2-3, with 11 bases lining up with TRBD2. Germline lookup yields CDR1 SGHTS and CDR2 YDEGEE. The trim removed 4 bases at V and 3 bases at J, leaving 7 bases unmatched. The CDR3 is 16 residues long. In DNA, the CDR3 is TGTGCCAGCAGCCCGCTTGGGACTAGCGGAACAGATACGCAGTATTTT. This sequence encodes CASSPLGTSGTDTQYF.

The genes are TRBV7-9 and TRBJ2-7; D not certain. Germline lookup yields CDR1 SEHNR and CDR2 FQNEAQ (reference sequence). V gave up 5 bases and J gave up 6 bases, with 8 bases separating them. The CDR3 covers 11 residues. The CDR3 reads CASSLYTEQYF. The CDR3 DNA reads TGTGCCAGCAGCCTTTACACCGAGCAGTACTTC.

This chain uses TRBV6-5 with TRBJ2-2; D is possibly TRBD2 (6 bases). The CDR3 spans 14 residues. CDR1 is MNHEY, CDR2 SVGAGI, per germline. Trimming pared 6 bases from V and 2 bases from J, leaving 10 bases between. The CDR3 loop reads CASSLARNTGELFF. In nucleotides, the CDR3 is TGTGCCAGCAGCCTAGCGCGAAACACCGGGGAGCTGTTTTTT.

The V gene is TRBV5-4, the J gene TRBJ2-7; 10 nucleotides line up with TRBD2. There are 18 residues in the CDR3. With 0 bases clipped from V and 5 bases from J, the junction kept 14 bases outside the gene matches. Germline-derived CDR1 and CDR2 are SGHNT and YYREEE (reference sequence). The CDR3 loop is CASSLAGSPAGGLDEQYF. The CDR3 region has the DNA TGTGCCAGCAGCTTGGCCGGAAGTCCAGCGGGGGGGCTTGACGAGCAGTACTTC.

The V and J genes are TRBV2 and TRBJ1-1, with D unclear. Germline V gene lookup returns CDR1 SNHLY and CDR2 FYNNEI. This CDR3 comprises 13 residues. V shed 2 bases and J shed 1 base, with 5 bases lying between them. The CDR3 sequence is CASSEQWNTEAFF. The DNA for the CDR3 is TGTGCCAGCAGTGAACAGTGGAACACTGAAGCTTTCTTT.

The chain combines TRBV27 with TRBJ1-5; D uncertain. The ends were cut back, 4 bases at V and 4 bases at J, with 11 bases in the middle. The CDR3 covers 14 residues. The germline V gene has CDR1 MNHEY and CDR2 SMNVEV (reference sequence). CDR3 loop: CASSSLYRNQPQHF. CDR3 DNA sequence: TGTGCCAGCAGTTCCCTATACCGTAATCAGCCCCAGCATTTT.

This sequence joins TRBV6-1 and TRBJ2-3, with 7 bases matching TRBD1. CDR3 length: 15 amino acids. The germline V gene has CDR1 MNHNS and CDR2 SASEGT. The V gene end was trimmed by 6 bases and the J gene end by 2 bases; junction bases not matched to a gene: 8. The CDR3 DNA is TGTGCCAGCAGCCTGGGACAGATACCCACAGATACGCAGTATTTT. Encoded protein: CASSLGQIPTDTQYF.

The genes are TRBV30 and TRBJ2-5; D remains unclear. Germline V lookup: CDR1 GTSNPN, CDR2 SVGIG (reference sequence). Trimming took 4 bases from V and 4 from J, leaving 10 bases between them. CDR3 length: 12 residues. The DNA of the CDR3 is TGTGCCTGGAACGACGAAGGAGAGACCCAGTACTTC. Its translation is CAWNDEGETQYF.

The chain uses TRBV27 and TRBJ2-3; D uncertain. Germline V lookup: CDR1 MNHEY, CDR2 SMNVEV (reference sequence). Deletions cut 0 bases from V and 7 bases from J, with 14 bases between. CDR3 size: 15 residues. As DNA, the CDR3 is TGTGCCAGCAGTTTATCGGTCATACAACGGCATACGCAGTATTTT. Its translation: CASSLSVIQRHTQYF.

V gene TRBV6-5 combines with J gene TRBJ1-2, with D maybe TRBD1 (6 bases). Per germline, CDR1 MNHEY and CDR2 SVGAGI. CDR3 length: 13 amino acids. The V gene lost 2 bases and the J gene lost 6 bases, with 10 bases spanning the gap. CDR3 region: CASSYPTGHGYTF. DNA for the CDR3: TGTGCCAGCAGTTACCCAACAGGGCATGGCTACACCTTC.

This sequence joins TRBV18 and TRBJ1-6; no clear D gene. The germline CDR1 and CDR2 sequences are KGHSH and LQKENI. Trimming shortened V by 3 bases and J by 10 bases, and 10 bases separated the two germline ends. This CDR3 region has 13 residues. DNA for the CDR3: TGTGCCAGCTCACCCCGGGCGGTCTCACCCCTCCACTTT. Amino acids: CASSPRAVSPLHF.

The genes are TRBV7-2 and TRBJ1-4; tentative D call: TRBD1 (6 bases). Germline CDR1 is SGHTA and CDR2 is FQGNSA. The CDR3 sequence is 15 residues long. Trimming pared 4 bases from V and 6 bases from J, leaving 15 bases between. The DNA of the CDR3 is TGTGCCAGCAGCTCATACCAAGGGGGGTATGAAAAACTGTTTTTT. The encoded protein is CASSSYQGGYEKLFF.

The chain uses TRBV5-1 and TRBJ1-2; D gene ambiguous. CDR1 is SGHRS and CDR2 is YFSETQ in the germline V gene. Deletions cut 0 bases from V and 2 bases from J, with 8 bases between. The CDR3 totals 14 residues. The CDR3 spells CASSLALGNYGYTF. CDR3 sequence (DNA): TGCGCCAGCAGCTTGGCCTTAGGGAACTATGGCTACACCTTC.

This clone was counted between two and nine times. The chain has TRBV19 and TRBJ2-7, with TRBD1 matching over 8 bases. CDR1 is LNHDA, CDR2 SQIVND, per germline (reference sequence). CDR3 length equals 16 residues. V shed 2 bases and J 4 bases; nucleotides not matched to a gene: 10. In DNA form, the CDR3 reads TGTGCCAGTAGTATAAGGGAGCCAGGGGGCAGGTACGAGCAGTACTTC. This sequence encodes CASSIREPGGRYEQYF.

The CDR3 here is CASSYSLLLHEQYF. Written as DNA, the CDR3 is TGTGCCAGCAGTTACTCTCTTCTACTACATGAGCAGTACTTC. V usage is TRBV6-5 and J usage is TRBJ2-7; D unclear. V dropped 0 bases and J dropped 7 bases, with 13 bases sitting between them. Per germline, CDR1 MNHEY and CDR2 SVGAGI. The CDR3 has 14 amino acids.

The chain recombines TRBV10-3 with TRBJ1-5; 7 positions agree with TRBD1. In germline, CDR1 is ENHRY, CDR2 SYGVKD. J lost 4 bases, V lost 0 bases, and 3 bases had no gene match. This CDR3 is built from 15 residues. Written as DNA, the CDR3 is TGTGCCATCAGTGAGTCGGGCAGGGGGAATCAGCCCCAGCATTTT. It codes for CAISESGRGNQPQHF.

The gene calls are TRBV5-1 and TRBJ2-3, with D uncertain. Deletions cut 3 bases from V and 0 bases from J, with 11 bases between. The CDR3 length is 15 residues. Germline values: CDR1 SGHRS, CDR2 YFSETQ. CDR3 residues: CASSYDIPSTDTQYF. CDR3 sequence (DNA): TGCGCCAGCAGCTACGACATCCCTAGCACAGATACGCAGTATTTT.

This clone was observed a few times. The CDR3 DNA reads TGTGCCAGCAGCTCGGCCGGTAACTATGGCTACACCTTC. Its translation: CASSSAGNYGYTF. The chain uses TRBV12-3 or TRBV12-4 and TRBJ1-2; D gene ambiguous. Trimming shortened V by 6 bases and J by 1 base, and 9 bases separated the two germline ends. The CDR3 has 13 amino acids.

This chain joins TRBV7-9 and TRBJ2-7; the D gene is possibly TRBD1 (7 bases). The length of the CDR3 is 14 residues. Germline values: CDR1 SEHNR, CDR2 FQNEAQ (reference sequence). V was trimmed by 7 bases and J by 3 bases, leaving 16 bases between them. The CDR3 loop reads CASNVGGQFYEQYF. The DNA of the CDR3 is TGTGCCAGCAATGTGGGGGGACAGTTCTACGAGCAGTACTTC.

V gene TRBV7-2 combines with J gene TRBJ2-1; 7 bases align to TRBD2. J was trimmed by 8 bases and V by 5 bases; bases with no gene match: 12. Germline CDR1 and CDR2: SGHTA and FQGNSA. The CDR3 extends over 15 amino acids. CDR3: CASSLPGLTAYEQFF. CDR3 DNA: TGTGCCAGCAGCCTCCCGGGACTAACAGCCTATGAGCAGTTCTTC. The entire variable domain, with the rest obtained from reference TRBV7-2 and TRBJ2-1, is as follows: GAGVSQSPSNKVTEKGKDVELRCDPISGHTALYWYRQSLGQGLEFLIYFQGNSAPDKSGLPSDRFSAERTGGSVSTLTIQRTQQEDSAVYLCASSLPGLTAYEQFFGPGTRLTVL.

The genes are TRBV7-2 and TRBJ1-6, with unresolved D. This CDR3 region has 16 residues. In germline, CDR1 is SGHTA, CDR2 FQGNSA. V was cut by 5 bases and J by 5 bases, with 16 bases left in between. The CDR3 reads CASSLTRTAHNSPLHF. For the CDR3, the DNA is TGTGCCAGCAGCCTAACCCGGACGGCTCATAATTCACCCCTCCACTTT.